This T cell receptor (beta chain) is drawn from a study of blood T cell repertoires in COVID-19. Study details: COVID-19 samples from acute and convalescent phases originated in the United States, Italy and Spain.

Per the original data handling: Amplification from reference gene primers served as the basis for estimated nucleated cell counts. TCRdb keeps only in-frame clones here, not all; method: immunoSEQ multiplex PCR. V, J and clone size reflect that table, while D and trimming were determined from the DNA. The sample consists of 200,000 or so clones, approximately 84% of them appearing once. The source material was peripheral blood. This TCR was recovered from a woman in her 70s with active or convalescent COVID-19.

The CDR3 reads CAERSNEQFF. CDR3 DNA: TGTGCCGAGAGATCCAATGAGCAGTTCTTC. V is TRBV6-6 and J is TRBJ2-1; D remains ambiguous. CDR3 length: 10 residues. Germline CDR1 MNHNY, CDR2 SVGAGI (reference sequence). V was pared by 11 bases and J by 6 bases, with 8 bases between.